This entry features one T cell receptor beta chain sequence. The data derive from a study of Tregs in tolerant kidney transplant recipients. Recipients received nonmyeloablative bone marrow transplants from related graft donors, with transient mixed chimerism. Sequenced by immunoSEQ multiplex PCR; TCRdb stores in-frame clones only, minus some. The sample carries tens of thousands of clones, more than 85% recorded once. This TCR came from a human patient who received a combined kidney and bone marrow transplant. Part of the T cells may come from the graft donor. The sequenced sample was CD4+ T cells from blood (PBMCs), obtained 12 months after the transplant.

CDR3 DNA sequence: TGTGCCAGCAGCTTGAAACAGGATTATGGCTACACCTTC. This codes for CASSLKQDYGYTF. This chain links TRBV5-4 with TRBJ1-2, with D perhaps matching TRBD1 (5 bases). Germline V gives CDR1 SGHNT, CDR2 YYREEE (reference sequence). Trimming pared 1 base from V and 5 bases from J, leaving 9 bases between. The CDR3 has 13 amino acids.